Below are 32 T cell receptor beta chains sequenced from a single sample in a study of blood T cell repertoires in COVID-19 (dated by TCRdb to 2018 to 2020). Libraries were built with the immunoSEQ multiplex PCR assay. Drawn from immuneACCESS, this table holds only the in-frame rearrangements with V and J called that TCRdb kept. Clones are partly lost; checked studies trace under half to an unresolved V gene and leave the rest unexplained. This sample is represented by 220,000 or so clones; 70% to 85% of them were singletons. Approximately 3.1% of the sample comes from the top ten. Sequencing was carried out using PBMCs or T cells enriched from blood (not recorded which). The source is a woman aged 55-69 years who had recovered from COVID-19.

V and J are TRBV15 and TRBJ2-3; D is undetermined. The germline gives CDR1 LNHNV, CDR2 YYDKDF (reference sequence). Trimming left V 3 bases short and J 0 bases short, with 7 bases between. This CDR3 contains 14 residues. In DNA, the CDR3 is TGTGCCACCAGCAGGTCACTAAGCACAGATACGCAGTATTTT. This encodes CATSRSLSTDTQYF.

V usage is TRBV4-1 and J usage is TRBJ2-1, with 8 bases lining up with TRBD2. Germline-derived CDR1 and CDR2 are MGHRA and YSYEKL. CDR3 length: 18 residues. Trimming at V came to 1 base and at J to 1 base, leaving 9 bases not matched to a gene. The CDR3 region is CASSQGGSGEVSYNEQFF. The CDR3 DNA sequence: TGCGCCAGCAGCCAAGGGGGTAGCGGGGAGGTATCCTACAATGAGCAGTTCTTC.

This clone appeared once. CDR3 residues: CASSLAVTGGETQYF. CDR3 DNA sequence: TGTGCCAGCAGCTTAGCCGTGACAGGGGGAGAGACCCAGTACTTC. The rearrangement uses TRBV7-9 and TRBJ2-5, with 9 bases aligning to TRBD1. V lost 0 bases, J lost 4 bases, and 3 bases stayed unmatched. Germline lookup yields CDR1 SEHNR and CDR2 FQNEAQ (reference sequence). This CDR3 has 15 residues.

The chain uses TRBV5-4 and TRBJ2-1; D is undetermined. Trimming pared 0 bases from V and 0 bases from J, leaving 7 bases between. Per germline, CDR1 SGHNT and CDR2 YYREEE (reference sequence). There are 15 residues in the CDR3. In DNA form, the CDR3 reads TGTGCCAGCAGCTTGGGCGGTGTCTCCTACAATGAGCAGTTCTTC. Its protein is CASSLGGVSYNEQFF.

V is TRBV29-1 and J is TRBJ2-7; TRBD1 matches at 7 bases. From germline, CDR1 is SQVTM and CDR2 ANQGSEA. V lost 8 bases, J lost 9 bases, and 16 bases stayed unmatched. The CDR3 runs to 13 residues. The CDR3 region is CSFGQDSTRRQYF. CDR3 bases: TGCAGCTTTGGACAGGACTCTACGAGGAGGCAGTACTTC.

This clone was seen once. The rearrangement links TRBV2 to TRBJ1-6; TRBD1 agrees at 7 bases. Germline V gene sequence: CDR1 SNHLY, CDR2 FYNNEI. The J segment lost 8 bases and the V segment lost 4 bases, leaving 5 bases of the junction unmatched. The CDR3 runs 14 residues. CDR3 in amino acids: CASSVTRGYSPLHF. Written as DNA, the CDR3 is TGTGCCAGCAGTGTTACCAGGGGGTATTCACCCCTCCACTTT. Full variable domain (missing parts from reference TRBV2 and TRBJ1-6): EPEVTQTPSHQVTQMGQEVILRCVPISNHLYFYWYRQILGQKVEFLVSFYNNEISEKSEIFDDQFSVERPDGSNFTLKIRSTKLEDSAMYFCASSVTRGYSPLHFGNGTRLTVT.

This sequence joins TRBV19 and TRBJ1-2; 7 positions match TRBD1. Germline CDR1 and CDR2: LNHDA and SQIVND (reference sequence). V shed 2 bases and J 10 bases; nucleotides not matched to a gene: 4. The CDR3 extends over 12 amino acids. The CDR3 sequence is CASSITGVVYTF. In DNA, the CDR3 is TGTGCCAGTAGTATAACAGGGGTCGTCTACACCTTC.

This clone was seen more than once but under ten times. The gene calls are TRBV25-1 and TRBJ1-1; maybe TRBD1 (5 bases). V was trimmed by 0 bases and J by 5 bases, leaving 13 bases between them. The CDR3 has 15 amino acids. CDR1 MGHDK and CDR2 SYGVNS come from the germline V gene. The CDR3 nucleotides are TGTGCCAGCAGTGAATACGCGGCAGGGTGGACTGAAGCTTTCTTT. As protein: CASSEYAAGWTEAFF. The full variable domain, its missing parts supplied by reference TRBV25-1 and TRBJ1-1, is EADIYQTPRYLVIGTGKKITLECSQTMGHDKMYWYQQDPGMELHLIHYSYGVNSTEKGDLSSESTVSRIRTEHFPLTLESARPSHTSQYLCASSEYAAGWTEAFFGQGTRLTVV.

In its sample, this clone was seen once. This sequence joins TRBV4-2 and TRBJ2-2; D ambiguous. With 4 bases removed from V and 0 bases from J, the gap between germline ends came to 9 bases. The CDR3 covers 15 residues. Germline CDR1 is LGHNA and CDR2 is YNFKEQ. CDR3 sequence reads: CASSPQSTNTGELFF. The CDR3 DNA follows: TGTGCCAGCAGCCCGCAATCTACGAACACCGGGGAGCTGTTTTTT.

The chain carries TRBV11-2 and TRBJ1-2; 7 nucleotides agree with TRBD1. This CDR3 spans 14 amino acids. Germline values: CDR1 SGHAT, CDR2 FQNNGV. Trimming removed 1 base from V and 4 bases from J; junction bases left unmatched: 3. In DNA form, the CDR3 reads TGTGCCAGCAGCTTAGGTGCAGGGGGCTATGGCTACACCTTC. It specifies CASSLGAGGYGYTF.

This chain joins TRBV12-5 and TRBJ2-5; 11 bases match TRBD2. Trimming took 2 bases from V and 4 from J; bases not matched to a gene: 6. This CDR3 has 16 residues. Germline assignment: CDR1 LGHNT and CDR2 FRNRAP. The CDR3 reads CASGLLAGGQGETQYF. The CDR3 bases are TGTGCTAGTGGTTTGTTAGCGGGAGGGCAGGGAGAGACCCAGTACTTC.

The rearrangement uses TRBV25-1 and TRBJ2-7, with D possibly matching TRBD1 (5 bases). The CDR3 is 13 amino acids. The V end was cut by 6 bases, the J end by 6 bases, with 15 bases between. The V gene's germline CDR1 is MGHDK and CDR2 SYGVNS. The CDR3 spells CASSPGARVEQYF. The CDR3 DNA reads TGTGCCAGCAGCCCTGGGGCAAGGGTCGAGCAGTACTTC.

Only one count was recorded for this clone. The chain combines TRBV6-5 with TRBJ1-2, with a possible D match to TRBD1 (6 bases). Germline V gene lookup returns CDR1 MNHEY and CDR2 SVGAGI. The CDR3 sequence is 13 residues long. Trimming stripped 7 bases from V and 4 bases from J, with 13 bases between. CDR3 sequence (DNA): TGTGCCAGCACCGGGACAAGGGGCTATGGCTACACCTTC. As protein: CASTGTRGYGYTF.

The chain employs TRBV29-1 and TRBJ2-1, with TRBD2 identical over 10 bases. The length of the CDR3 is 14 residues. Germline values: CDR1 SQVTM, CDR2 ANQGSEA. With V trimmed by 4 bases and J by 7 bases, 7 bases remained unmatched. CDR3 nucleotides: TGCAGCGTTGGGAAAGCGGGGGGGCAAAATGAGCAGTTCTTC. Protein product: CSVGKAGGQNEQFF.

The CDR3 bases are TGTGCCAGCAGCGGTGGGAGGGGACAGGGTCAAGAGACCCAGTACTTC. It specifies CASSGGRGQGQETQYF. The V and J genes are TRBV9 and TRBJ2-5; TRBD1 aligns across 9 bases. The V gene's germline CDR1 is SGDLS and CDR2 YYNGEE. This CDR3 contains 16 residues. After removal of 3 bases from V and 2 bases from J, the junction contained 8 bases not matched to a gene.

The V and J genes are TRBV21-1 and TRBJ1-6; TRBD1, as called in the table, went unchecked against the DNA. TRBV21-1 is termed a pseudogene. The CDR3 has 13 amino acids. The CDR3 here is CASSNRRDSPLHF. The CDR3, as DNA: TGTGCCAGCAGCAACCGCAGGGATTCACCCCTCCACTTT.

As DNA, the CDR3 is TGTGCCACCAGTGAATCAGCGGACACCGGGGAGCTGTTTTTT. Residues: CATSESADTGELFF. V gene TRBV24-1 combines with J gene TRBJ2-2, with a possible D match to TRBD2 (5 bases). The CDR3 length is 14 residues. Between the trimmed V and J ends, which lost 4 bases and 3 bases, there was a span of 8 bases. CDR1 and CDR2 from the germline V gene are KGHDR and SFDVKD.

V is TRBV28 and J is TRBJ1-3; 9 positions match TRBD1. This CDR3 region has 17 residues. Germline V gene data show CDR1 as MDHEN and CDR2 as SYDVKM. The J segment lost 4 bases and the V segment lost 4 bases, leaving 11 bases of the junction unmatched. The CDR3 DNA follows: TGTGCCAGCAGTTCGGGGATTACAGGGGGCTCAGGAAACACCATATATTTT. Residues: CASSSGITGGSGNTIYF. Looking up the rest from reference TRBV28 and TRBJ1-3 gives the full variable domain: DVKVTQSSRYLVKRTGEKVFLECVQDMDHENMFWYRQDPGLGLRLIYFSYDVKMKEKGDIPEGYSVSREKKERFSLILESASTNQTSMYLCASSSGITGGSGNTIYFGEGSWLTVV.

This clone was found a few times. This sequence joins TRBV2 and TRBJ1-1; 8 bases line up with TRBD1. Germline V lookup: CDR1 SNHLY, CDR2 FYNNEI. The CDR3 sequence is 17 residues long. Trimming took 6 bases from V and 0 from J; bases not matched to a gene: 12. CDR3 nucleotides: TGTGCCAGCAGCGACTTTGTGCGGACAGGGCTGAACACTGAAGCTTTCTTT. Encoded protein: CASSDFVRTGLNTEAFF.

This chain's CDR3 is CASSHRGTPFF. The DNA for the CDR3 is TGTGCCAGCAGTCACAGGGGGACCCCGTTCTTC. The chain links TRBV28 to TRBJ2-1, with 8 bases that match TRBD1. With V trimmed by 5 bases and J by 15 bases, 6 bases remained unmatched. The germline gives CDR1 MDHEN, CDR2 SYDVKM. The CDR3 length is 11 residues.

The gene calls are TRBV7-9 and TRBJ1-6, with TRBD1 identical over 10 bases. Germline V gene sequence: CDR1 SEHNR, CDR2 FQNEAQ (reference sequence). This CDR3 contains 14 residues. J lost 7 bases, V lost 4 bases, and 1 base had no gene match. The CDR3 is CASSSGQGNSPLHF. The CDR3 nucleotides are TGTGCCAGCAGCTCGGGACAGGGGAATTCACCCCTCCACTTT. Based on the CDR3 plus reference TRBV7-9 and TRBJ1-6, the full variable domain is DTGVSQNPRHKITKRGQNVTFRCDPISEHNRLYWYRQTLGQGPEFLTYFQNEAQLEKSRLLSDRFSAERPKGSFSTLEIQRTEQGDSAMYLCASSSGQGNSPLHFGNGTRLTVT.

CDR3 DNA sequence: TGTGCCGCGGCCCCAAGCTCCTACAATGAGCAGTTCTTC. It specifies CAAAPSSYNEQFF. The gene calls are TRBV7-9 and TRBJ2-1; no firm D call. The germline gives CDR1 SEHNR, CDR2 FQNEAQ (reference sequence). This CDR3 contains 13 residues. Trimming pared 11 bases from V and 0 bases from J, leaving 11 bases between.

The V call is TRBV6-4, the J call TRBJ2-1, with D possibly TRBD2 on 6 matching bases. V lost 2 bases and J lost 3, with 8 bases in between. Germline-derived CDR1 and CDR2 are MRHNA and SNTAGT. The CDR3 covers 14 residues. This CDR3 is CASSDGGDYNEQFF. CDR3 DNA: TGTGCCAGCAGTGACGGAGGGGACTACAATGAGCAGTTCTTC.

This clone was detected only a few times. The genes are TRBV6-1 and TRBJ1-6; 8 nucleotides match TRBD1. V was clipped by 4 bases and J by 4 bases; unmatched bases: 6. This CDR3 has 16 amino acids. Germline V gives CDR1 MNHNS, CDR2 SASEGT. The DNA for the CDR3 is TGTGCCAGCAGTGCCGACTGGACAGGGTATAATTCACCCCTCCACTTT. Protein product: CASSADWTGYNSPLHF.

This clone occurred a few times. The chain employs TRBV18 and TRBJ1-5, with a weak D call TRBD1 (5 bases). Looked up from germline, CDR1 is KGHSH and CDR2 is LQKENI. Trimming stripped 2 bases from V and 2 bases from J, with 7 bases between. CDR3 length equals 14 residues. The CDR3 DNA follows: TGTGCCAGCTCACCAAGCAGGGGCAATCAGCCCCAGCATTTT. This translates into CASSPSRGNQPQHF.

The CDR3 DNA reads TGTGCCAGCAGTTATGGGCAGGACTATGGCTACACCTTC. Its protein is CASSYGQDYGYTF. This sequence joins TRBV6-5 and TRBJ1-2; D is unclear. This CDR3 is built from 13 residues. Trimming pared 3 bases from V and 3 bases from J, leaving 8 bases between. Germline V gene data show CDR1 as MNHEY and CDR2 as SVGAGI.

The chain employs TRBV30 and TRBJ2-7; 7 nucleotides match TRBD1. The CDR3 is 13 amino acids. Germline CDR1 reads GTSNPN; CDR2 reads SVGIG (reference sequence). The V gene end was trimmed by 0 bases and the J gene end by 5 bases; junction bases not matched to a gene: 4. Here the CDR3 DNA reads TGTGCCTGGAGTGTACAGGGGTTGGACGAGCAGTACTTC. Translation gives CAWSVQGLDEQYF. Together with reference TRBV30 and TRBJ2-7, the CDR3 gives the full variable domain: SQTIHQWPATLVQPVGSPLSLECTVEGTSNPNLYWYRQAAGRGLQLLFYSVGIGQISSEVPQNLSASRPQDRQFILSSKKLLLSDSGFYLCAWSVQGLDEQYFGPGTRLTVT.

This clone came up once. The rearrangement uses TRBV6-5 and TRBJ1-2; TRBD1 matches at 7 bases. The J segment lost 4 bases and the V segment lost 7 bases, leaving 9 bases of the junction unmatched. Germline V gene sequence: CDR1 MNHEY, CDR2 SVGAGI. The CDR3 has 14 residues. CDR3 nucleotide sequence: TGTGCCAGCAACCGAAGGACAGGAAGCTATGGCTACACCTTC. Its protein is CASNRRTGSYGYTF.

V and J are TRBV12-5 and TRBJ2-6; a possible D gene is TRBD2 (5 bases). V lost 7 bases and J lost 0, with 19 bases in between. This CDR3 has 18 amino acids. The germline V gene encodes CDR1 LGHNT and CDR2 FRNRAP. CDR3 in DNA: TGTGCTAGTGTCGGAGGATCCTCGGTCTTCTCTGGGGCCAACGTCCTGACTTTC. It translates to CASVGGSSVFSGANVLTF. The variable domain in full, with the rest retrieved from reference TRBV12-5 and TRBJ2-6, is DARVTQTPRHKVTEMGQEVTMRCQPILGHNTVFWYRQTMMQGLELLAYFRNRAPLDDSGMPKDRFSAEMPDATLATLKIQPSEPRDSAVYFCASVGGSSVFSGANVLTFGAGSRLTVL.

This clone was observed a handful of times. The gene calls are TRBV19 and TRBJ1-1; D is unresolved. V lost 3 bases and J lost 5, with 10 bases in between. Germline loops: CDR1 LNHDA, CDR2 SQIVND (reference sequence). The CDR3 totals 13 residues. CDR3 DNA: TGTGCCAGTAGTATCTCGTCTAGGACTGAAGCTTTCTTT. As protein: CASSISSRTEAFF.

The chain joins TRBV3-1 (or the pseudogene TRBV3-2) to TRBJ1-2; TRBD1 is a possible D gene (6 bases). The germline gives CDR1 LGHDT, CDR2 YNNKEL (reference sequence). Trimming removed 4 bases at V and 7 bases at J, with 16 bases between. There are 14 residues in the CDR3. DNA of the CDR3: TGTGCCAGCAGCCGCCGGGACATGCCCCTTGGCTACACCTTC. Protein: CASSRRDMPLGYTF.

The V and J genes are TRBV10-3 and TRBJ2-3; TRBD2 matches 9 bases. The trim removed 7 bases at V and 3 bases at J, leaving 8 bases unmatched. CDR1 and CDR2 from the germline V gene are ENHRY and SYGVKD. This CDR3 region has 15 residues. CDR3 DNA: TGTGCCATCACCCCGTCCAGCGGGAGGACAGATACGCAGTATTTT. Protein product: CAITPSSGRTDTQYF.